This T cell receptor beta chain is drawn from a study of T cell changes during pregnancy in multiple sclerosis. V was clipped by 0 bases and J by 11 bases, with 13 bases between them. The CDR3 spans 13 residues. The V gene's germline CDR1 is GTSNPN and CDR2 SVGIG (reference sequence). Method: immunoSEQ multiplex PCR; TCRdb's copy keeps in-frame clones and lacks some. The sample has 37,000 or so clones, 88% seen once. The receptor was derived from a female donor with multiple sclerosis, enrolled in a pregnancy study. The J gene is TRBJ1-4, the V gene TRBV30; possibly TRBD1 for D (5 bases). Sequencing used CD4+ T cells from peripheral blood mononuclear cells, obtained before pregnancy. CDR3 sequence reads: CAWSVRAGNKLFF. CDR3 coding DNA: TGTGCCTGGAGTGTAAGGGCAGGGAATAAACTGTTTTTT. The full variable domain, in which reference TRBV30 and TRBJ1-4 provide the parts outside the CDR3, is SQTIHQWPATLVQPVGSPLSLECTVEGTSNPNLYWYRQAAGRGLQLLFYSVGIGQISSEVPQNLSASRPQDRQFILSSKKLLLSDSGFYLCAWSVRAGNKLFFGSGTQLSVL.